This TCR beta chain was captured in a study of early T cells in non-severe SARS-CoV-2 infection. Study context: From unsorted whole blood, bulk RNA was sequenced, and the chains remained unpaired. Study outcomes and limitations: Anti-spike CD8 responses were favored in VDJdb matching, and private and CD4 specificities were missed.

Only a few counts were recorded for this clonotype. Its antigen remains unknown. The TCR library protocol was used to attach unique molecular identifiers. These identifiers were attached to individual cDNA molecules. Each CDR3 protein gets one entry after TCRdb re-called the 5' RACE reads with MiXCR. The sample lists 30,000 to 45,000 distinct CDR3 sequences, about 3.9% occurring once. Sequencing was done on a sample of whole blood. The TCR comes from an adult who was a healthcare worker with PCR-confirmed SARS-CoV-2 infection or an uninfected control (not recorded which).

CDR3 nucleotides: TGTGCCAGCAGCTTAGGCGGGTGGGGGGAGCAGTACTTC. Translated: CASSLGGWGEQYF. This chain uses TRBV7-2 with TRBJ2-7; D possibly uses TRBD1 or TRBD2 (5 bases each). This CDR3 region has 13 residues. V was pared by 1 base and J by 7 bases, with 11 bases between. The germline CDR1 and CDR2 sequences are SGHTA and FQGNSA.